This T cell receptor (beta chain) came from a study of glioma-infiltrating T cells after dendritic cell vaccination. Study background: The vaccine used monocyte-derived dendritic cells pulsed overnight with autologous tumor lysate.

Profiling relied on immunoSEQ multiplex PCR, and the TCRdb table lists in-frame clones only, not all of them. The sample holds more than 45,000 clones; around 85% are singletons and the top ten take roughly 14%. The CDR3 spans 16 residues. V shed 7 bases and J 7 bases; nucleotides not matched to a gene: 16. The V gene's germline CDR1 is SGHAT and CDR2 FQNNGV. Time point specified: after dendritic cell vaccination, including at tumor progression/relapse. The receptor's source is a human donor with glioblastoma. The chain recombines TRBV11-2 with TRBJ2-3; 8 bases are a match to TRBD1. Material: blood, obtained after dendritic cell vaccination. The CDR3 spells CASTPQGANWGYTQYF. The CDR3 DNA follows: TGTGCCAGCACCCCCCAGGGGGCCAATTGGGGTTATACGCAGTATTTT.